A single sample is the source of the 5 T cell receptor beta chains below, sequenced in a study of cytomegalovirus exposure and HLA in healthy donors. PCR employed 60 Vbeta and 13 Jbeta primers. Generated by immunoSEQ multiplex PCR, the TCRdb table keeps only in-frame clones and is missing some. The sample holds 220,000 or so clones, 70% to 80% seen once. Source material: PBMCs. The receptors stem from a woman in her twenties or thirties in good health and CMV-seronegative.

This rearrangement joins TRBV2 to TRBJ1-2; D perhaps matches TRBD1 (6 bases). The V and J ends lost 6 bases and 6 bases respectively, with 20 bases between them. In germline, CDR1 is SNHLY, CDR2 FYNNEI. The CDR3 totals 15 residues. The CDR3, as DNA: TGTGCCAGCAGCCTCATCCTTGGAGGGGGGGATGGCTACACCTTC. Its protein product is CASSLILGGGDGYTF.

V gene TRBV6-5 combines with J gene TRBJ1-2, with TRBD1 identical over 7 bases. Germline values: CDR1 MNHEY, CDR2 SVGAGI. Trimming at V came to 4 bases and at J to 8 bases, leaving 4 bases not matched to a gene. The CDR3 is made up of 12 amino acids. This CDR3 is CASSSGTEGYTF. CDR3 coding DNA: TGTGCCAGCAGTTCCGGGACAGAAGGCTACACCTTC.

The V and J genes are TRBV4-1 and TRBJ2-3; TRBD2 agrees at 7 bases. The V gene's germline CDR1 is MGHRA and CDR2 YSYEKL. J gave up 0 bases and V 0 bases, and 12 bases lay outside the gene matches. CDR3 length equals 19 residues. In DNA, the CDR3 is TGCGCCAGCAGCCAAGAGTTAGTTAGCGGGCGATCTAGCACAGATACGCAGTATTTT. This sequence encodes CASSQELVSGRSSTDTQYF.

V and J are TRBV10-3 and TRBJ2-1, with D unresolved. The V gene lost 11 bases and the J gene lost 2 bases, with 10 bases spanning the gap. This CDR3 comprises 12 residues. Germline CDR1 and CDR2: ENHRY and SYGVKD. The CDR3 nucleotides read TGTGCCGTCGGCCTAGCCTACAATGAGCAGTTCTTC. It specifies CAVGLAYNEQFF.

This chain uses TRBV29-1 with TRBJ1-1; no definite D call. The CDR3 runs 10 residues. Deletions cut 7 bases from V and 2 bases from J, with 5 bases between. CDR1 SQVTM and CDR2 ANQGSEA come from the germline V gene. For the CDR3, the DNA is TGCAGCGCGTCCAACACTGAAGCTTTCTTT. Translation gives CSASNTEAFF. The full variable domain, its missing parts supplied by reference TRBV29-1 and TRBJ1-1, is SAVISQKPSRDICQRGTSLTIQCQVDSQVTMMFWYRQQPGQSLTLIATANQGSEATYESGFVIDKFPISRPNLTFSTLTVSNMSPEDSSIYLCSASNTEAFFGQGTRLTVV.